A single sample gave rise to the 22 T cell receptor beta chains below, sequenced in a study of cytomegalovirus exposure and HLA in healthy donors. The study ran its PCR with 60 Vbeta and 13 Jbeta primers. Generated by immunoSEQ multiplex PCR, the TCRdb table keeps only in-frame clones and is missing some. The sample consists of 160,000 or so clones, approximately 80% of them appearing once. The material sequenced was PBMCs. These receptors all stem from a woman aged 18 to 35 in good health and CMV-seronegative.

The rearrangement links TRBV6-5 to TRBJ2-3; no definite D call. Germline lookup yields CDR1 MNHEY and CDR2 SVGAGI. V was cut by 4 bases and J by 5 bases, with 10 bases left in between. The CDR3 totals 13 residues. CDR3 loop: CASSWRLGDTQYF. CDR3 nucleotide sequence: TGTGCCAGCAGTTGGCGGTTGGGAGATACGCAGTATTTT.

Written as DNA, the CDR3 is TGTGCCAGCAGCGTAACTAGCGGGGGTCGAGAGACCCAGTACTTC. Translation gives CASSVTSGGRETQYF. The chain has TRBV9 and TRBJ2-5; 11 bases are a match to TRBD2. The junction had 3 bases not matched to a gene; V was cut back by 1 base and J by 4 bases. Germline-derived CDR1 and CDR2 are SGDLS and YYNGEE. This CDR3 region has 15 residues.

The chain joins TRBV11-3 to TRBJ1-5, with D unclear. CDR3 size: 12 residues. V lost 1 base to trimming and J lost 7 bases, with 5 bases between them. CDR1 is SGHNT, CDR2 YENEEA, per germline. Written as DNA, the CDR3 is TGTGCCAGCAGCTTAGGGGCGCAGCCCCAGCATTTT. Translation: CASSLGAQPQHF. Based on the CDR3 plus reference TRBV11-3 and TRBJ1-5, the full variable domain is EAGVVQSPRYKIIEKKQPVAFWCNPISGHNTLYWYLQNLGQGPELLIRYENEEAVDDSQLPKDRFSAERLKGVDSTLKIQPAELGDSAVYLCASSLGAQPQHFGDGTRLSIL.

This clone has only a few counts. The chain links TRBV7-2 to TRBJ1-1; D may be TRBD1 (5 bases). Germline CDR1 is SGHTA and CDR2 is FQGNSA. V gave up 2 bases and J gave up 3 bases, with 10 bases separating them. The CDR3 sequence is 14 residues long. The CDR3 region has the DNA TGTGCCAGCAGCTTAAGGTGGGGGGACACTGAAGCTTTCTTT. Amino acid sequence: CASSLRWGDTEAFF.

This clone was seen just once. The DNA of the CDR3 is TGTGCCAGCAGCGTAAGCGGGGGGTCGTACAATGAGCAGTTCTTC. It yields the protein CASSVSGGSYNEQFF. J is TRBJ2-1 and V is TRBV2; TRBD2 agrees at 9 bases. The germline V gene encodes CDR1 SNHLY and CDR2 FYNNEI. V trimming: 6 bases; J trimming: 4 bases; junction bases outside the gene matches: 7. The CDR3 spans 15 residues. Full variable domain (remainder filled in from reference TRBV2 and TRBJ2-1): EPEVTQTPSHQVTQMGQEVILRCVPISNHLYFYWYRQILGQKVEFLVSFYNNEISEKSEIFDDQFSVERPDGSNFTLKIRSTKLEDSAMYFCASSVSGGSYNEQFFGPGTRLTVL.

The chain joins TRBV21-1 to TRBJ1-2; the table gives TRBD1 as D, unverified against the DNA. TRBV21-1 is reported as a pseudogene. The CDR3 loop spans 15 amino acids. The DNA for the CDR3 is TGTGCCAGCAGCAAAGAACAGGGCCTCGACTATGGCTACACCTTC. This gives the protein CASSKEQGLDYGYTF.

This clone has only one observation. CDR3 DNA sequence: TGTGCCAGCAGTGAAGGACAGAACTATGGCTACACCTTC. It encodes CASSEGQNYGYTF. The chain employs TRBV6-5 and TRBJ1-2; weak D call: TRBD1 (6 bases). This CDR3 contains 13 residues. Germline V gene data show CDR1 as MNHEY and CDR2 as SVGAGI. V shed 5 bases and J shed 2 bases, with 9 bases lying between them.

V usage is TRBV6-6 and J usage is TRBJ1-1; D remains unclear. CDR1 is MNHNY and CDR2 is SVGAGI in the germline V gene (reference sequence). This CDR3 contains 12 residues. V lost 9 bases and J 4 bases, leaving 12 bases between the germline ends. DNA for the CDR3: TGTGCCAGTTTGGGGAGGTCCACTGAAGCTTTCTTT. Protein product: CASLGRSTEAFF.

Worth noting for this clone: Relative to the germline gene, one junction end is altered; a read error may explain this. The chain employs TRBV6-5 and TRBJ1-2; TRBD1 is a possible D gene (5 bases). The germline V gene has CDR1 MNHEY and CDR2 SVGAGI. This CDR3 is built from 12 residues. CDR3 sequence: CASSRDLRTRIF. The CDR3 nucleotides are TGTGCCAGCAGCAGGGATTTACGGACCAGGATCTTC.

This clone was recorded once. The genes are TRBV10-3 and TRBJ1-3; a possible D gene is TRBD1 (5 bases). Between the trimmed V and J ends, which lost 3 bases and 2 bases, there was a span of 5 bases. The germline V gene encodes CDR1 ENHRY and CDR2 SYGVKD. CDR3 length: 13 amino acids. CDR3 in amino acids: CAISDRAGNTIYF. In DNA, the CDR3 is TGTGCCATCAGTGACAGGGCTGGAAACACCATATATTTT.

Of note for this clone: One junction end disagrees with the germline gene, perhaps due to a read error. V is TRBV5-1 and J is TRBJ1-1; D is uncertain. Germline loops: CDR1 SGHRS, CDR2 YFSETQ. The CDR3 consists of 15 residues. In nucleotides, the CDR3 is TGCGCCAGCAACTTGAATCGGGAAGAGTATACTGAAGCTTTCTTT. Its translation is CASNLNREEYTEAFF.

V and J are TRBV18 and TRBJ2-5, with TRBD2 matching over 12 bases. Trimming at V came to 0 bases and at J to 1 base, leaving 9 bases not matched to a gene. The CDR3 sequence is 19 residues long. CDR1 KGHSH and CDR2 LQKENI come from the germline V gene. CDR3 sequence: CASSPPRTSGERRQETQYF. In DNA form, the CDR3 reads TGTGCCAGCTCACCACCGAGGACTAGCGGGGAGCGACGCCAAGAGACCCAGTACTTC.

The CDR3: CATRDSSTDTQYF. Written as DNA, the CDR3 is TGTGCCACCCGGGACAGTAGCACAGATACGCAGTATTTT. The rearrangement joins TRBV28 to TRBJ2-3, with 7 bases that match TRBD1. Unmatched junction bases numbered 4, after V lost 10 bases and J lost 0 bases. CDR1 and CDR2 (germline): MDHEN, SYDVKM. The CDR3 covers 13 residues.

The genes are TRBV6-5 and TRBJ2-3; TRBD1 might be the D (6 bases). Germline CDR1 reads MNHEY; CDR2 reads SVGAGI. V was shortened by 0 bases and J by 6 bases, with 13 bases between the two germline ends. The CDR3 is 15 residues long. DNA for the CDR3: TGTGCCAGCAGTTACTCATTTACAGGGCCGGATACGCAGTATTTT. Its translation is CASSYSFTGPDTQYF.

V is TRBV25-1 and J is TRBJ1-3; TRBD1 agrees at 7 bases. V dropped 8 bases and J dropped 3; count of bases not matched to a gene: 7. The length of the CDR3 is 14 residues. CDR1 and CDR2 from the germline V gene are MGHDK and SYGVNS. As DNA, the CDR3 is TGTGCCAGCCTAGGGGGCCCTCTTGGAAACACCATATATTTT. Its protein is CASLGGPLGNTIYF.

The rearrangement links TRBV19 to TRBJ2-2; TRBD2 is a possible D gene (6 bases). The V end lost 3 bases, the J end lost 5 bases, and 16 bases lay between the germline ends. The CDR3 has 16 amino acids. Germline V gives CDR1 LNHDA, CDR2 SQIVND (reference sequence). The CDR3, as DNA: TGTGCCAGTAGTATCGAAAGCACGGGACTTACCGGGGAGCTGTTTTTT. Protein sequence: CASSIESTGLTGELFF.

Only a few counts were recorded for this clone. The CDR3 bases are TGTGCCAGCAGTTCCTATGACAGGGGAGATGGCTACACCTTC. This encodes CASSSYDRGDGYTF. V usage is TRBV6-5 and J usage is TRBJ1-2; 8 bases are a match to TRBD1. The V segment lost 4 bases and the J segment 6 bases; nucleotides outside the gene matches: 7. Germline V lookup: CDR1 MNHEY, CDR2 SVGAGI. This CDR3 spans 14 amino acids.

This clone came up a few times. J is TRBJ1-5 and V is TRBV6-1; 9 bases line up with TRBD1. The CDR3 is 14 amino acids. The ends lost 3 bases at V and 6 bases at J; junction bases unmatched: 3. CDR1 is MNHNS, CDR2 SASEGT, per germline. Here the CDR3 reads CASSDPTGGQPQHF. CDR3 bases: TGTGCCAGCAGTGACCCGACAGGGGGTCAGCCCCAGCATTTT.

The chain links TRBV5-1 to TRBJ1-2, with D possibly being TRBD1 (6 bases). The V gene lost 5 bases and the J gene lost 0 bases, with 17 bases spanning the gap. The V gene's germline CDR1 is SGHRS and CDR2 YFSETQ. The CDR3 is 16 residues long. The CDR3 region is CASRRTPGEANYGYTF. DNA of the CDR3: TGCGCCAGCAGACGGACACCAGGGGAAGCTAACTATGGCTACACCTTC.

This clone has just one count. V gene TRBV11-2 combines with J gene TRBJ2-7; D possibly corresponds to TRBD2 (7 bases). Germline CDR1 and CDR2: SGHAT and FQNNGV. There are 15 residues in the CDR3. With 3 bases removed from V and 3 bases from J, the gap between germline ends came to 15 bases. This CDR3 is CASSFVRGGLYEQYF. CDR3 nucleotide sequence: TGTGCCAGCAGCTTCGTGAGGGGGGGCCTCTACGAGCAGTACTTC.

The chain recombines TRBV11-1 with TRBJ2-3; 12 bases fit TRBD2. V lost 5 bases and J lost 3; bases outside the gene matches: 12. Germline V gives CDR1 SGHAT, CDR2 FQDESV (reference sequence). The CDR3 covers 18 residues. The CDR3 DNA is TGTGCCAGCAGCCACCGGGCTAGCGGGGGGGCGAGTACAGATACGCAGTATTTT. It codes for CASSHRASGGASTDTQYF.

The chain carries TRBV2 and TRBJ1-2, with D perhaps TRBD1 (5 bases). Germline V CDR1 and CDR2: SNHLY, FYNNEI. The CDR3 runs to 12 residues. V shed 7 bases and J shed 5 bases, with 11 bases lying between them. The CDR3 DNA is TGTGCCAGCAAGCAGGGAAAATATGGCTACACCTTC. This encodes CASKQGKYGYTF.